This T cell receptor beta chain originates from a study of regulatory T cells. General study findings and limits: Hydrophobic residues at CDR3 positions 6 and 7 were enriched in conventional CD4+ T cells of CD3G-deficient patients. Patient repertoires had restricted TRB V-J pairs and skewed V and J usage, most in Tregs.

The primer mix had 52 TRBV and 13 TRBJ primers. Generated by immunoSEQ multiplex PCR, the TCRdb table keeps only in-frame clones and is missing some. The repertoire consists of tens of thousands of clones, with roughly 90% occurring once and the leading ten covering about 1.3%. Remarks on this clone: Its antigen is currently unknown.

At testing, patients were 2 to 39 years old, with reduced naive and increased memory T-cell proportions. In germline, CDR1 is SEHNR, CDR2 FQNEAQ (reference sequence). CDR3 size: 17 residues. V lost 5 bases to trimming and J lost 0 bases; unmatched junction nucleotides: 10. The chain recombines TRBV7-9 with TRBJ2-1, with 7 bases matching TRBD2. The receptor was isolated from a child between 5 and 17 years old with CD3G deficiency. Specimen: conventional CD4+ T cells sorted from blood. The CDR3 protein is CASSLGRLADSYNEQFF. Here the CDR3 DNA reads TGTGCCAGCAGCCTAGGAAGGCTAGCGGACTCCTACAATGAGCAGTTCTTC.